Listed below are T cell receptor beta chains from one sample, sequenced in a study of control samples from healthy donors and cancer patients. The table came from immunoSEQ multiplex PCR; TCRdb's copy has only in-frame clones and leaves some out. The repertoire consists of fewer than 85,000 clones, with around 92% occurring once and the leading ten covering 15% to 19%. Source material: blood. The receptors come from a man in his thirties or forties in good health. Both conserved end residues are trimmed from each CDR3. D genes are given only for firm matches.

D gene	V gene	J gene	CDR3 protein
-	TRBV5-1	TRBJ1-1	ASSLTGNTEAF
TRBD1	TRBV11-2	TRBJ2-7	ASSLAGTGPSYEQY
-	TRBV18	TRBJ1-1	ASSPAQGAGLTEAF
TRBD1	TRBV6-5	TRBJ1-5	AIGTGGQPQH
-	TRBV4-1	TRBJ1-6	ASSQREGGNSPLH
-	TRBV18	TRBJ1-3	ASSPGENSPNTIY
TRBD1	TRBV28	TRBJ1-5	ASSPPFGQDSNQPQH
TRBD1	TRBV19	TRBJ2-5	ASTPSLGQGIQETQY
-	TRBV11-2	TRBJ2-1	ASSLEEQF
TRBD1	TRBV19	TRBJ1-5	ASTKRGQGSNQPQH
TRBD2	TRBV7-9	TRBJ2-1	ASSLVAGGYNEQF
-	TRBV7-9	TRBJ2-7	ASSTGLYEQY
TRBD1	TRBV7-2	TRBJ1-2	ASSLVGGQGHYGYT
TRBD1	TRBV7-2	TRBJ1-6	ASSSSQGARSPLH
TRBD1	TRBV5-8	TRBJ2-7	ASSQGQISYEQY
-	TRBV7-6	TRBJ2-1	ASSSPPVSSYNEQF
-	TRBV9	TRBJ2-3	ASSSSQGDTQY
-	TRBV24-1	TRBJ2-3	ATQDGAEDTQY
TRBD1	TRBV30	TRBJ1-5	AWRTGTGGNQPQH
-	TRBV6-5	TRBJ1-4	ASTSSDDRDMKQ
TRBD2	TRBV27	TRBJ2-3	ASSAHRISGGRAPSTQY
TRBD1	TRBV27	TRBJ2-5	ASSLTRDRAEETQY
-	TRBV10-1	TRBJ2-1	ASSSQGGSYNEQF
-	TRBV5-1	TRBJ1-6	ASSLALGPGNSPLH
-	TRBV4-3	TRBJ1-1	ASSQRQGGPNTEAF
-	TRBV10-3	TRBJ2-2	AISESRGTNTGELF
TRBD1	TRBV5-4	TRBJ2-5	ASSGGRDRQETQY
-	TRBV7-2	TRBJ2-7	ASSPGYEQY
TRBD1	TRBV10-1	TRBJ1-1	ASAPGQGITEAF
-	TRBV6-2/TRBV6-3	TRBJ2-1	ASSPRGGGYNEQF
TRBD1	TRBV5-1	TRBJ1-6	ASSPGQGNSPLH